The source of this T cell receptor (beta chain) is a study of cytomegalovirus exposure and HLA in healthy donors. Study-level results: Judged likely to be a sequencing artifact was a cluster of highly shared sequence variants. Solely CMV serostatus was available to characterize immune exposure. In a later analysis, at a false discovery rate of 0.05, approximately 18,000 TCR beta sequences were associated with HLA alleles. Cytomegalovirus-associated status was assigned to some 180 TCR beta chains.

PCR used 60 Vbeta primers and 13 Jbeta primers. TCRdb's table, derived via immunoSEQ multiplex PCR, lists solely in-frame clones and lacks some. This table lists 85,000 or so clones. Trimming cost V 3 bases and J 1 base, with 9 bases left between them. Germline lookup yields CDR1 SGHTA and CDR2 FQGNSA. There are 15 residues in the CDR3. As regards this clone: Antigen: not known.

The rearrangement joins TRBV7-2 to TRBJ2-2; D remains unclear. The receptor's source is a woman in her thirties in good health and CMV-seronegative. Sequencing was carried out using PBMCs. CDR3 in DNA: TGTGCCAGCAGCTTCGTGGGCCTGAACACCGGGGAGCTGTTTTTT. It codes for CASSFVGLNTGELFF.